This TCR beta chain is from a study of CD8+ T cells in alopecia areata. CDR1 SGHNT and CDR2 YENEEA come from the germline V gene. The CDR3 length is 15 residues. Trimming removed 2 bases at V and 3 bases at J, with 12 bases between. The treatment is: oral pan-JAK inhibitor, 5-10 mg twice daily. Extraction of RNA preceded its reverse transcription into cDNA, which served as the sequencing template. Some clones are missing from TCRdb's copy, which holds only in-frame ones; the method was immunoSEQ multiplex PCR. The table includes 200,000 or so clones, 58% detected once. This chain uses TRBV11-3 with TRBJ2-3; D may be TRBD1 (5 bases). This specimen was CD4+ T cells sorted from blood, taken at week 24, from a patient treated with tofacitinib. This receptor was taken from a human donor with alopecia areata. CDR3 coding DNA: TGTGCCAGCAGCTTACTAGGGGAAGGTACAGATACGCAGTATTTT. It is translated as CASSLLGEGTDTQYF.